This entry lists 18 T cell receptor beta chains sequenced from one sample in a study of breast tumors, draining lymph nodes, adjacent tissues. TCRdb fed the multiplex PCR reads into MiXCR, producing one record per CDR3 protein. In the table there are about 47,000 distinct CDR3 sequences, more than 20% of which are singletons. The sample was breast tumor tissue. The receptors were gathered from a female donor with breast cancer. Some clones in this sample may be carry-over from other donors' samples.

This clonotype appeared many times. The chain uses TRBV9 and TRBJ1-2, with D unresolved. CDR3 length: 13 residues. Trimming took 1 base from V and 7 from J, leaving 11 bases between them. Germline lookup yields CDR1 SGDLS and CDR2 YYNGEE. CDR3 DNA: TGTGCCAGCAGCGTATATCATTCGGGTGGCTACACCTTC. Translating it yields CASSVYHSGGYTF.

This clonotype is classed as medium-sized. The rearrangement uses TRBV15 and TRBJ1-4, with TRBD1 matching 11 bases. CDR3 size: 15 residues. The germline gives CDR1 LNHNV, CDR2 YYDKDF (reference sequence). J lost 8 bases, V lost 1 base, and 3 bases had no gene match. As DNA, the CDR3 is TGTGCCACCAGCAGAGTGGACAGGGGGCGGGAAAAACTGTTTTTT. It is translated as CATSRVDRGREKLFF.

This clonotype was recorded many times. In nucleotides, the CDR3 is TGTGCCAGCAGTTACTCGATGGTTAGCGGGGGGGCCAATGAGCAGTTCTTC. Translation gives CASSYSMVSGGANEQFF. This chain uses TRBV6-6 with TRBJ2-1, with 11 bases matching TRBD2. CDR1 and CDR2 (germline): MNHNY, SVGAGI (reference sequence). Unmatched junction bases numbered 7, after V lost 0 bases and J lost 6 bases. This CDR3 has 17 residues.

This clonotype was counted many times. The genes are TRBV4-1 and TRBJ2-1; TRBD2 aligns across 7 bases. Germline V gene sequence: CDR1 MGHRA, CDR2 YSYEKL. V shed 4 bases, J shed 4 bases, and the junction held 7 bases outside the gene matches. The CDR3 runs to 15 residues. In nucleotides, the CDR3 is TGCGCCAGCAGCCGGAGCGGGATCGGGTACAATGAGCAGTTCTTC. This translates into CASSRSGIGYNEQFF.

A few counts support this clonotype. The CDR3 spells CASSKQGEPYNEQFF. CDR3 nucleotide sequence: TGTGCCAGCTCAAAACAGGGGGAACCTTACAATGAGCAGTTCTTC. The gene calls are TRBV18 and TRBJ2-1; 8 bases match TRBD1. CDR1 and CDR2 from the germline V gene are KGHSH and LQKENI. After removal of 5 bases from V and 4 bases from J, the junction contained 7 bases not matched to a gene. This CDR3 is built from 15 residues.

This clonotype was seen repeatedly, ten times or more. The J gene is TRBJ1-3, the V gene TRBV7-2; D not resolved. Germline V gives CDR1 SGHTA, CDR2 FQGNSA. The CDR3 sequence is 14 residues long. V gave up 5 bases and J gave up 0 bases, with 8 bases separating them. The CDR3 protein is CASSDQSSGNTIYF. The DNA for the CDR3 is TGTGCCAGCAGCGACCAGTCCTCTGGAAACACCATATATTTT.

This clonotype turned up a few times. The CDR3 loop reads CASSQDLNRHTEAFF. As DNA, the CDR3 is TGCGCCAGCAGCCAAGATCTTAACAGACACACTGAAGCTTTCTTT. The gene calls are TRBV4-1 and TRBJ1-1; D is ambiguous. The CDR3 contains 15 residues. Germline CDR1 reads MGHRA; CDR2 reads YSYEKL. The V end lost 0 bases, the J end lost 3 bases, and 11 bases lay between the germline ends.

In this sample, this clonotype turned up many times. The V gene is TRBV28, the J gene TRBJ2-5; 10 bases are a match to TRBD2. The CDR3 is made up of 15 amino acids. The V and J ends lost 4 bases and 5 bases, in that order; junction bases with no gene match: 7. Per germline, CDR1 MDHEN and CDR2 SYDVKM. In DNA form, the CDR3 reads TGTGCCAGCAGTTACGGGACTAGCGAGCTTGAGACCCAGTACTTC. It yields the protein CASSYGTSELETQYF.

The chain employs TRBV10-3 and TRBJ1-6; the D gene is possibly TRBD1 (5 bases). V was pared by 10 bases and J by 9 bases, with 16 bases between. The CDR3 has 13 residues. Germline V CDR1 and CDR2: ENHRY, SYGVKD. CDR3 sequence reads: CATGGREGSPLHF. CDR3 DNA: TGTGCCACCGGCGGCAGGGAGGGTTCACCCCTCCACTTT.

The V call is TRBV4-1, the J call TRBJ2-7; 12 bases line up with TRBD2. The CDR3 is 16 amino acids. In germline, CDR1 is MGHRA, CDR2 YSYEKL. The ends lost 0 bases at V and 0 bases at J; junction bases unmatched: 0. Here the CDR3 reads CASSQELAGGSYEQYF. In nucleotides, the CDR3 is TGCGCCAGCAGCCAAGAACTAGCGGGGGGCTCCTACGAGCAGTACTTC.

This clonotype was found many times. The CDR3 nucleotides read TGCAGTGCTAGTCAAGCGCGGTTGGACTATGGCTACACCTTC. Translated, it gives CSASQARLDYGYTF. This chain links TRBV20-1 with TRBJ1-2; D is undetermined. Trimming took 3 bases from V and 3 from J, leaving 14 bases between them. CDR1 and CDR2 (germline): DFQATT, SNEGSKA (reference sequence). CDR3 size: 14 residues.

This clonotype was detected many times. This rearrangement joins TRBV7-8 to TRBJ2-7; the D gene could be TRBD1 or TRBD2 (5 bases each). Germline assignment: CDR1 SGHVS and CDR2 FQNEAQ. CDR3 length: 15 amino acids. Trimming removed 5 bases at V and 5 bases at J, with 19 bases between. The CDR3 here is CASSLAGTLGHEQYF. As DNA, the CDR3 is TGTGCCAGCAGCCTCGCCGGGACCTTAGGGCACGAGCAGTACTTC. The variable domain in full, with the rest retrieved from reference TRBV7-8 and TRBJ2-7, is GAGVSQSPRYKVAKRGQDVALRCDPISGHVSLFWYQQALGQGPEFLTYFQNEAQLDKSGLPSDRFFAERPEGSVSTLKIQRTQQEDSAVYLCASSLAGTLGHEQYFGPGTRLTVT.

This clonotype was found many times. The J gene is TRBJ1-4, the V gene TRBV29-1; TRBD1 is a possible D gene (5 bases). This CDR3 contains 12 residues. The V gene's germline CDR1 is SQVTM and CDR2 ANQGSEA. The ends were cut back, 4 bases at V and 7 bases at J, with 10 bases in the middle. CDR3 amino acids: CSVGRVGEKLFF. The CDR3, as DNA: TGCAGCGTTGGCAGGGTTGGTGAAAAACTGTTTTTT.

Many counts were recorded for this clonotype. The chain links TRBV5-6 to TRBJ2-7; D call uncertain. Germline CDR1 SGHDT, CDR2 YYEEEE. Trimming left V 2 bases short and J 5 bases short, with 8 bases between. The CDR3 runs to 12 residues. CDR3 DNA: TGTGCCAGCAGCTTTCGGGTGGACGAGCAGTACTTC. Translating it yields CASSFRVDEQYF.

This clonotype was detected once. This clone may be a read error of a much larger clone one base away. V and J are TRBV19 and TRBJ2-7; possible D gene TRBD1, 6 bases. V lost 4 bases to trimming and J lost 6 bases, with 13 bases between them. The germline V gene encodes CDR1 LNHDA and CDR2 SQIVND (reference sequence). The CDR3 spans 13 residues. CDR3 amino acids: CASSKGRGSEQYF. CDR3 nucleotide sequence: TGTGCCAGTAGTAAGGGCAGGGGAAGCGAGCAGTACTTC.

In this sample, this clonotype turned up many times. The CDR3 nucleotides read TGTGCCAGCAGCTTAGTTGCGGGAGGGGGCTACACCTTC. Translated, it gives CASSLVAGGGYTF. This rearrangement joins TRBV7-2 to TRBJ1-2; D is unresolved. The germline V gene has CDR1 SGHTA and CDR2 FQGNSA. There are 13 residues in the CDR3. V lost 1 base and J lost 8, with 11 bases in between. The full variable domain, its missing parts supplied by reference TRBV7-2 and TRBJ1-2, is GAGVSQSPSNKVTEKGKDVELRCDPISGHTALYWYRQSLGQGLEFLIYFQGNSAPDKSGLPSDRFSAERTGGSVSTLTIQRTQQEDSAVYLCASSLVAGGGYTFGSGTRLTVV.

This clonotype was observed at least ten times. The chain has TRBV6-6 and TRBJ1-3; 9 nucleotides match TRBD1. Germline V gives CDR1 MNHNY, CDR2 SVGAGI (reference sequence). The CDR3 totals 16 residues. Trimming removed 5 bases from V and 4 bases from J; junction bases left unmatched: 9. The CDR3 DNA sequence: TGTGCCAGCAGTGCTCTAGGGACAGGGTTGGGAAACACCATATATTTT. Translation: CASSALGTGLGNTIYF.

This clonotype was detected ten times or more. The chain uses TRBV29-1 and TRBJ2-2; a possible D gene is TRBD1 (5 bases). Trimming pared 5 bases from V and 2 bases from J, leaving 6 bases between. This CDR3 is 12 amino acids long. Germline V gene sequence: CDR1 SQVTM, CDR2 ANQGSEA. The CDR3 region is CSVTGNTGELFF. CDR3 nucleotide sequence: TGCAGCGTTACAGGAAACACCGGGGAGCTGTTTTTT.